These T cell receptor beta chains were read from a single sample in a study of T cell responses to AZD1222 COVID-19 vaccine. Sequencing was performed with immunoSEQ multiplex PCR; in TCRdb, only in-frame clones are kept and a portion is missing. This sample has 24,000 or so clones, with roughly 91% found just once. The source material was peripheral blood, sampled 28 days after the second AZD1222 dose. These receptors all come from an adult who received the AZD1222 COVID-19 vaccine. Both conserved end residues are part of each CDR3. The order of the fields is clone size, CDR3 length, V gene, D gene, J gene, CDR3 protein, CDR3 DNA. A D gene is named only where the DNA matches it firmly. The size of a clone is reported for some rows only, either as once, few or many, or as a class for expanded clones.

>-|11|TRBV12-3/TRBV12-4|-|TRBJ1-1
CASSTREKAFF
TGTGCCAGCAGTACCAGGGAGAAAGCTTTCTTT
>few|13|TRBV12-3/TRBV12-4|-|TRBJ2-1
CASSPRNYNEQFF
TGTGCCAGCAGTCCACGCAACTACAATGAGCAGTTCTTC
>once|17|TRBV21-1|-|TRBJ2-2
CASSKYRDGGFTGELFF
TGTGCCAGCAGCAAATATAGGGACGGGGGATTCACCGGGGAGCTGTTTTTT
>-|15|TRBV18|-|TRBJ1-5
CASSPGRAGNQPQHF
TGTGCCAGCTCACCAGGGAGAGCGGGCAATCAGCCCCAGCATTTT
>-|12|TRBV5-1|-|TRBJ2-7
CASSLNMGEQYF
TGCGCCAGCAGCTTAAATATGGGCGAGCAGTACTTC
>-|14|TRBV30|-|TRBJ1-1
CAWSTLTPNTEAFF
TGTGCCTGGAGTACGCTGACACCGAACACTGAAGCTTTCTTT
>-|11|TRBV20-1|-|TRBJ1-6
CSAQQGSPLHF
TGCAGTGCCCAACAAGGCTCACCCCTCCACTTT
>-|14|TRBV6-1|-|TRBJ1-2
CASSEAAPVYGYTF
TGTGCCAGCAGTGAAGCGGCCCCGGTCTATGGCTACACCTTC
>-|14|TRBV15|-|TRBJ1-2
CATSALQGPYGYTF
TGTGCCACCAGCGCGCTCCAGGGGCCCTATGGCTACACCTTC
>-|15|TRBV7-9|-|TRBJ1-1
CASSLIRVTGTEAFF
TGTGCCAGCAGCTTAATCAGGGTTACCGGTACTGAAGCTTTCTTT
>-|12|TRBV29-1|-|TRBJ1-2
CSVQEPGEGYTF
TGCAGCGTTCAGGAACCGGGAGAGGGCTACACCTTC
>-|11|TRBV5-1|-|TRBJ2-7
CASNFAYEQYF
TGCGCCAGCAATTTTGCCTACGAGCAGTACTTC
>-|14|TRBV29-1|-|TRBJ2-3
CSVERESRTDTQYF
TGCAGCGTTGAACGGGAGTCTCGCACAGATACGCAGTATTTT
>-|14|TRBV28|-|TRBJ1-2
CASSPRGFWVGYTF
TGTGCCAGCAGTCCCCGGGGGTTTTGGGTTGGCTACACCTTC
>once|10|TRBV20-1|-|TRBJ2-7
CSASGYEQYF
TGCAGTGCTAGCGGGTACGAGCAGTACTTC
>once|15|TRBV6-5|TRBD2|TRBJ2-7
CASSYSILAGDEQYF
TGTGCCAGCAGTTACTCGATATTAGCGGGAGACGAGCAGTACTTC
>few|12|TRBV29-1|-|TRBJ1-3
CSVQQPENTIYF
TGCAGCGTTCAGCAGCCGGAGAACACCATATATTTT
>-|15|TRBV3-1/TRBV3-2|TRBD1|TRBJ1-2
CASSFETGGLPINTF
TGTGCCAGCAGCTTCGAAACAGGGGGCTTGCCAATAAACACCTTC
>-|14|TRBV18|TRBD1|TRBJ2-2
CASSPGQEPGELFF
TGTGCCAGCTCACCGGGACAGGAACCGGGGGAGCTGTTTTTT
>once|17|TRBV7-2|TRBD2|TRBJ2-2
CASSSGLAGAITGELFF
TGTGCCAGCAGCTCGGGACTAGCGGGAGCGATCACCGGGGAGCTGTTTTTT
>-|16|TRBV7-8|-|TRBJ2-1
CASSLAPGVAYNEQFF
TGTGCCAGCAGCTTAGCGCCGGGTGTAGCCTACAATGAGCAGTTCTTC
>-|12|TRBV28|-|TRBJ2-3
CASSIYSDTQYF
TGTGCCAGCAGTATCTACTCAGATACGCAGTATTTT
>-|14|TRBV18|-|TRBJ2-7
CASSKTAEGYEQYF
TGTGCCAGCTCGAAGACAGCGGAGGGTTACGAGCAGTACTTC
>-|16|TRBV5-1|TRBD2|TRBJ2-1
CASSLEGTSGRGEQFF
TGCGCCAGCAGCTTGGAGGGGACTAGCGGGAGGGGGGAGCAGTTCTTC
>-|11|TRBV28|-|TRBJ2-7
CASGTFGGQYF
TGTGCCAGCGGGACGTTCGGCGGGCAGTACTTC
>once|12|TRBV30|-|TRBJ1-3
CAWSVVGNTIYF
TGTGCCTGGAGTGTAGTGGGAAACACCATATATTTT
>-|12|TRBV30|-|TRBJ1-2
CAFRRTLYGYTF
TGTGCCTTTAGACGGACCCTCTATGGCTACACCTTC
>-|12|TRBV19|-|TRBJ2-3
CASSPPPDTQYF
TGTGCCAGTAGTCCTCCTCCGGATACGCAGTATTTT
>-|14|TRBV2|-|TRBJ1-1
CASSDGQGRTEAFF
TGTGCCAGCAGTGACGGCCAGGGTAGGACTGAAGCTTTCTTT
>-|13|TRBV5-5|TRBD1|TRBJ1-2
CASSLQGAGGYTF
TGTGCCAGCAGCTTACAGGGGGCTGGAGGCTACACCTTC
>-|14|TRBV28|-|TRBJ1-1
CASSSPGGIPEAFF
TGTGCCAGCAGTTCCCCAGGTGGTATCCCTGAAGCTTTCTTT
>once|14|TRBV7-8|-|TRBJ2-7
CASRTGTGPYEQYF
TGTGCCAGCAGAACCGGGACGGGGCCTTACGAGCAGTACTTC
>-|14|TRBV14|-|TRBJ2-2
CASSFGRYTGELFF
TGTGCCAGCAGCTTCGGACGGTACACCGGGGAGCTGTTTTTT
>-|13|TRBV27|-|TRBJ1-6
CASSLLSNSPLHF
TGTGCCAGCAGTTTACTCAGCAATTCACCCCTCCACTTT
>-|20|TRBV27|-|TRBJ1-5
CASSLTPIHRFAGDNQPQHF
TGTGCCAGCAGTTTAACCCCAATTCACAGGTTCGCCGGCGACAATCAGCCCCAGCATTTT
>-|16|TRBV28|TRBD1|TRBJ1-5
CASSSLDRRYNQPQHF
TGTGCCAGCAGCTCTCTGGACAGGAGATACAATCAGCCCCAGCATTTT
>-|15|TRBV27|-|TRBJ1-5
CASSLAGVSNQPQHF
TGTGCCAGCAGCTTGGCAGGGGTTAGCAATCAGCCCCAGCATTTT
>-|16|TRBV19|-|TRBJ2-1
CASSTSRTLSYNEQFF
TGTGCCAGTAGTACCTCCCGGACTCTTTCCTACAATGAGCAGTTCTTC
>-|17|TRBV3-1/TRBV3-2|-|TRBJ2-1
CASSQVENAGSDNEQFF
TGTGCCAGCAGCCAAGTTGAGAACGCCGGTAGCGACAATGAGCAGTTCTTC
>-|16|TRBV7-8|-|TRBJ1-3
CASSLGPGAVGNTIYF
TGTGCCAGCAGCTTAGGTCCGGGGGCGGTTGGAAACACCATATATTTT
>-|14|TRBV5-1|TRBD1|TRBJ2-7
CASSLGGQAYEQYF
TGCGCCAGCAGCTTGGGTGGACAGGCCTACGAGCAGTACTTC
>-|13|TRBV13|-|TRBJ1-5
CASSLDGNQPQHF
TGTGCCAGCAGCTTAGATGGCAATCAGCCCCAGCATTTT
>-|14|TRBV5-5|TRBD2|TRBJ2-7
CASSLGLAGTEQYF
TGTGCCAGCAGCTTGGGACTAGCAGGTACCGAGCAGTACTTC
>-|15|TRBV7-2|TRBD1|TRBJ2-7
CASSRVWTGGYEQYF
TGTGCCAGCAGCCGCGTCTGGACAGGGGGATACGAGCAGTACTTC
>-|14|TRBV7-6|-|TRBJ2-7
CASSIGQEVYEQYF
TGTGCCAGCAGTATAGGGCAGGAAGTCTACGAGCAGTACTTC
>-|15|TRBV5-1|-|TRBJ2-2
CASSLGGVSAGELFF
TGCGCCAGCAGCTTGGGAGGGGTTAGCGCCGGGGAGCTGTTTTTT
>-|14|TRBV19|TRBD1|TRBJ2-5
CASSMGQNQETQYF
TGTGCCAGTAGTATGGGACAGAACCAAGAGACCCAGTACTTC
>few|14|TRBV19|-|TRBJ2-1
CASSPWTVNNEQFF
TGTGCCAGTAGCCCTTGGACTGTTAACAATGAGCAGTTCTTC